This entry lists 13 T cell receptor beta chains sequenced from one sample in a study of blood T cell repertoires in COVID-19 (dated by TCRdb to between 2020 and 2021). Libraries were made using the immunoSEQ multiplex PCR assay. The table was pulled from immuneACCESS by TCRdb, which kept in-frame rearrangements only. Such tables lose some clones; where checked, under half of the loss comes from unresolved V genes, and the rest has no known cause. The sample table shows approximately 300,000 clones, and about nine tenths are seen once. Of the sample, over 9.5% falls within the top ten clones. The sequencing sample was made of PBMCs or T cells enriched from blood (not recorded which). The source of these receptors is a woman aged 18-29 years who had recovered from COVID-19.

This clone was counted between two and nine times. The chain has TRBV18 and TRBJ1-1; 7 nucleotides line up with TRBD1. The CDR3 covers 12 residues. J was trimmed by 7 bases and V by 6 bases; bases with no gene match: 5. Germline values: CDR1 KGHSH, CDR2 LQKENI. The CDR3 DNA sequence: TGTGCCAGCTCGAGGGGACAGATTGAAGCTTTCTTT. This codes for CASSRGQIEAFF. Filled out from reference TRBV18 and TRBJ1-1, the complete variable domain reads NAGVMQNPRHLVRRRGQEARLRCSPMKGHSHVYWYRQLPEEGLKFMVYLQKENIIDESGMPKERFSAEFPKEGPSILRIQQVVRGDSAAYFCASSRGQIEAFFGQGTRLTVV.

This clone was seen more than once but under ten times. Other nucleotide sequences in the sample specify the same CDR3. The chain employs TRBV19 and TRBJ2-7, with 9 bases that match TRBD1. J gave up 3 bases and V 8 bases, and 2 bases lay outside the gene matches. Germline CDR1 LNHDA, CDR2 SQIVND (reference sequence). The CDR3 covers 12 residues. The CDR3 sequence: CASSGQGYEQYF. CDR3 DNA sequence: TGTGCCAGTTCGGGACAGGGCTACGAGCAGTACTTC.

In its sample, this clone was seen once. The rearrangement joins TRBV30 to TRBJ1-4; 7 bases are a match to TRBD1. J was trimmed by 3 bases and V by 7 bases; bases with no gene match: 11. Germline lookup yields CDR1 GTSNPN and CDR2 SVGIG (reference sequence). The CDR3 runs 15 residues. CDR3 sequence (DNA): TGTGCCTCGCCCGCACGACAGGGCTCTAATGAAAAACTGTTTTTT. Translation gives CASPARQGSNEKLFF.

This sequence joins TRBV19 and TRBJ1-6, with D possibly matching TRBD1 (5 bases). The germline V gene has CDR1 LNHDA and CDR2 SQIVND (reference sequence). The V end was cut by 5 bases, the J end by 7 bases, with 12 bases between. The CDR3 is 14 residues long. CDR3 sequence: CASSLQETNSPLHF. CDR3 nucleotides: TGTGCCAGTAGTCTACAGGAAACAAATTCACCCCTCCACTTT.

Only one count was recorded for this clone. The chain couples TRBV28 to TRBJ2-1; no definite D call. CDR1 and CDR2 from the germline V gene are MDHEN and SYDVKM. Between the trimmed V and J ends, which lost 5 bases and 7 bases, there was a span of 3 bases. The CDR3 has 10 residues. In DNA, the CDR3 is TGTGCCAGCAGTCAGAATGAGCAGTTCTTC. Translation gives CASSQNEQFF.

This chain uses TRBV6-5 with TRBJ1-6; D might be TRBD1 (5 bases). V was shortened by 6 bases and J by 5 bases, with 14 bases between the two germline ends. Germline values: CDR1 MNHEY, CDR2 SVGAGI. The CDR3 runs 15 residues. The CDR3: CASRFQGFNNSPLHF. CDR3 DNA sequence: TGTGCCAGCAGATTCCAGGGATTCAATAATTCACCCCTCCACTTT.

This clone was detected a few times. This chain connects TRBV3-1 (or the pseudogene TRBV3-2) to TRBJ2-2; D possibly corresponds to TRBD1 (6 bases). Trimming took 2 bases from V and 4 from J, leaving 17 bases between them. Germline V gene sequence: CDR1 LGHDT, CDR2 YNNKEL (reference sequence). CDR3 length equals 17 residues. The CDR3 DNA reads TGTGCCAGCAGCCAATCCCGAGGGCAGGGGAGCACCGGGGAGCTGTTTTTT. It yields the protein CASSQSRGQGSTGELFF.

CDR3 DNA sequence: TGTGCCAGCGTTCCAGGGGGCGAGGACATTCAGTACTTC. It translates to CASVPGGEDIQYF. The chain has TRBV28 and TRBJ2-4, with 8 bases matching TRBD1. CDR3 length equals 13 residues. V dropped 8 bases and J dropped 8; count of bases not matched to a gene: 8. Germline lookup yields CDR1 MDHEN and CDR2 SYDVKM.

The chain employs TRBV6-8 and TRBJ1-4; 8 bases map to TRBD1. This CDR3 region has 15 residues. The V and J ends lost 0 bases and 8 bases, in that order; junction bases with no gene match: 5. Germline V CDR1 and CDR2: MNHGY, SAAAGT. The CDR3 loop is CASSYSSRGREKLFF. Written as DNA, the CDR3 is TGTGCCAGCAGTTACTCGAGCAGGGGGCGCGAAAAACTGTTTTTT.

The chain couples TRBV6-5 to TRBJ2-7; possible D gene TRBD2, 6 bases. The CDR3 runs to 15 residues. The germline CDR1 and CDR2 sequences are MNHEY and SVGAGI. The ends were cut back, 6 bases at V and 3 bases at J, with 18 bases in the middle. In nucleotides, the CDR3 is TGTGCCAGCAGCCGTAATAGCGGAGCCTACTACGAGCAGTACTTC. Amino acids: CASSRNSGAYYEQYF.

A single count supports this clone. The J gene is TRBJ2-1, the V gene TRBV19; 16 bases line up with TRBD2. With 8 bases clipped from V and 10 bases from J, the junction kept 5 bases outside the gene matches. The germline V gene encodes CDR1 LNHDA and CDR2 SQIVND (reference sequence). This CDR3 spans 14 amino acids. The CDR3 here is CASLSGLAGGEQFF. CDR3 bases: TGTGCCAGTCTATCGGGACTAGCGGGGGGGGAGCAGTTCTTC.

V is TRBV5-1 and J is TRBJ1-4; possible D gene TRBD1, 6 bases. Germline V lookup: CDR1 SGHRS, CDR2 YFSETQ. The CDR3 sequence is 14 residues long. V lost 3 bases to trimming and J lost 5 bases, with 11 bases between them. The chain's CDR3 is CASSSDSRNEKLFF. The CDR3 nucleotides are TGCGCCAGCAGCTCGGACAGTCGAAATGAAAAACTGTTTTTT.

Notes on this clone: This specimen includes other DNA sequences encoding the same CDR3. V gene TRBV20-1 combines with J gene TRBJ2-7, with a weak D call TRBD1 (5 bases). This CDR3 comprises 11 residues. Per the germline V gene, CDR1 is DFQATT and CDR2 is SNEGSKA (reference sequence). The germline V and J ends were trimmed by 5 bases and 4 bases, with 9 bases remaining between them. This CDR3 reads CSASPGYEQYF. The DNA of the CDR3 is TGCAGTGCTTCCCCAGGGTACGAGCAGTACTTC.